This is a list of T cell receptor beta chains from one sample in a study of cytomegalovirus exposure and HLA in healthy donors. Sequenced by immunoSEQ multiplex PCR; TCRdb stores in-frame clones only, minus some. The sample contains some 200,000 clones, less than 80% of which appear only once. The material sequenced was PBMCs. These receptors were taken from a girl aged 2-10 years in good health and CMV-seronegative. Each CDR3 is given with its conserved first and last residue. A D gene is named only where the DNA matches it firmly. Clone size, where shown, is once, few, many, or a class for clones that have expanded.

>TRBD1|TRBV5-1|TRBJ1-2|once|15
CASSLGQGNIYGYTF
TGCGCCAGCAGCTTGGGACAGGGAAACATCTATGGCTACACCTTC
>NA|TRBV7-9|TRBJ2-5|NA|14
CASSTPLVKETQYF
TGTGCCAGCAGCACCCCTTTAGTAAAAGAGACCCAGTACTTC
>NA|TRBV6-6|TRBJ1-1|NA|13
CASSYAVNTEAFF
TGTGCCAGCAGTTACGCAGTGAACACTGAAGCTTTCTTT
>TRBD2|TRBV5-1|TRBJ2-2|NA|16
CASSRWTSGGTGELFF
TGCGCCAGCAGCCGATGGACTAGCGGGGGCACCGGGGAGCTGTTTTTT
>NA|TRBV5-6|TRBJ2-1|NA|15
CASSYRSGTWDEQFF
TGTGCCAGCAGCTACCGATCCGGGACTTGGGATGAGCAGTTCTTC
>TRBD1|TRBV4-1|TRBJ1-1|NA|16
CASSQDLGTGSTEAFF
TGCGCCAGCAGCCAAGACCTCGGGACAGGGAGTACTGAAGCTTTCTTT
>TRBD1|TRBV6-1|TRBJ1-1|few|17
CASIDDSGTGVSTEAFF
TGTGCCAGCATTGATGATTCCGGGACAGGGGTAAGCACTGAAGCTTTCTTT
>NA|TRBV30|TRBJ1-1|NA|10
CAWSPGSAFF
TGTGCCTGGAGTCCAGGATCGGCTTTCTTT
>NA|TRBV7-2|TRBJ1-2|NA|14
CASSLLRANYGYTF
TGTGCCAGCAGCTTATTGCGAGCTAACTATGGCTACACCTTC
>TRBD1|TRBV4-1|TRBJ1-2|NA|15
CASSPREGADFGYTF
TGCGCCAGCAGCCCTCGAGAGGGGGCGGACTTTGGCTACACCTTC